This entry features one TCR beta chain sequence. Profiled with immunoSEQ multiplex PCR; TCRdb holds only in-frame clones, not every one. The data show over 2 million clones, 95% seen once. The CDR3 is made up of 16 amino acids. The germline gives CDR1 SGHTA, CDR2 FQGNSA. V shed 6 bases and J 3 bases; nucleotides not matched to a gene: 9. The record originates from a study of shared clonotypes between healthy human individuals. The receptor comes from a man aged 18 to 30 in good health. Material for sequencing was naive CD4+ T cells sorted from blood. Subset reported: CD45RA+ positively selected. The genes are TRBV7-2 and TRBJ2-3, with TRBD1 matching 10 bases. The CDR3 nucleotides are TGTGCCAGCAGTCTAATTGGACAGGGGGTTACAGATACGCAGTATTTT. As protein: CASSLIGQGVTDTQYF. Variable domain in full (rest from reference TRBV7-2 and TRBJ2-3): GAGVSQSPSNKVTEKGKDVELRCDPISGHTALYWYRQSLGQGLEFLIYFQGNSAPDKSGLPSDRFSAERTGGSVSTLTIQRTQQEDSAVYLCASSLIGQGVTDTQYFGPGTRLTVL.